These 14 T cell receptor beta chains came from one sample sequenced in a study of CD8 T cells in ankylosing spondylitis (TCRdb year 2017). The receptor library was made with 5' RACE. TCRdb shows the sequencer as Illumina HiSeq 2500. In TCRdb, the public reads were trimmed at Q25 with fastp and aligned with MiXCR, with productive beta chains retained. Each record represents a unique CDR3 protein, reported with the most common genes and DNA among its rows. The sample has 230,000 or so distinct CDR3 sequences on record, about 24% of them singletons. The ten largest clones take up roughly 0.6% of the sample. The sample comprised blood, either unsorted or a sorted T cell fraction (not recorded which). Receptor source: a male donor with ankylosing spondylitis or in good health (not recorded which).

Many counts were recorded for this clonotype. The gene calls are TRBV2 and TRBJ2-5; D is uncertain. CDR1 is SNHLY and CDR2 is FYNNEI in the germline V gene. CDR3 length equals 14 residues. Trimming removed 6 bases at V and 5 bases at J, with 16 bases between. The CDR3 sequence: CASRGIRRVETQYF. The DNA of the CDR3 is TGTGCCAGCAGGGGCATCCGCCGGGTCGAGACCCAGTACTTC.

The J gene is TRBJ2-2, the V gene TRBV6-5, with D possibly TRBD1 on 5 matching bases. Trimming cost V 6 bases and J 7 bases, with 15 bases left between them. This CDR3 comprises 14 residues. Germline V lookup: CDR1 MNHEY, CDR2 SVGAGI. The CDR3 protein is CASRLAGFVGELFF. In DNA, the CDR3 is TGTGCCAGCAGATTAGCAGGGTTCGTCGGGGAGCTGTTTTTT.

In its sample, this clonotype was seen many times. V usage is TRBV20-1 and J usage is TRBJ2-1; no clear D gene. The ends were cut back, 3 bases at V and 6 bases at J, with 3 bases in the middle. The CDR3 contains 10 residues. The germline gives CDR1 DFQATT, CDR2 SNEGSKA (reference sequence). The CDR3 spells CSASPNEQFF. CDR3 sequence (DNA): TGCAGTGCTAGTCCCAATGAGCAGTTCTTC.

The CDR3 DNA sequence: TGTGCCATCAGTGAATCTCGGATTCAAGAGACCCAGTACTTC. Translating gives CAISESRIQETQYF. The chain links TRBV10-3 to TRBJ2-5; D remains ambiguous. The V gene lost 3 bases and the J gene lost 2 bases, with 10 bases spanning the gap. The CDR3 is 14 amino acids. Germline-derived CDR1 and CDR2 are ENHRY and SYGVKD.

This clonotype occurred a few times. The CDR3 loop is CSVEEPRATDTQYF. The CDR3 nucleotides are TGCAGCGTTGAAGAGCCGCGGGCCACAGATACGCAGTATTTT. The V gene is TRBV29-1, the J gene TRBJ2-3, with D possibly being TRBD2 (5 bases). Germline lookup yields CDR1 SQVTM and CDR2 ANQGSEA. This CDR3 is 14 amino acids long. Trimming took off 0 bases at V and 2 bases at J, with 9 bases between the two ends.

This clonotype was counted a few times. The chain uses TRBV20-1 and TRBJ2-5; no reliable D call. The CDR3 is 13 amino acids. Trimming stripped 3 bases from V and 2 bases from J, with 10 bases between. Germline values: CDR1 DFQATT, CDR2 SNEGSKA (reference sequence). The CDR3 loop is CSARAWPQETQYF. DNA for the CDR3: TGCAGTGCTAGGGCGTGGCCTCAAGAGACCCAGTACTTC.

This clonotype showed up just a few times. The chain links TRBV7-9 to TRBJ2-5; D possibly matches TRBD1 or TRBD2 (6 bases each). This CDR3 is 13 amino acids long. Trimming took off 9 bases at V and 1 base at J, with 12 bases between the two ends. The germline V gene encodes CDR1 SEHNR and CDR2 FQNEAQ (reference sequence). The CDR3, as DNA: TGTGCCAGTTGTCGGGGGCTCCAAGAGACCCAGTACTTC. It codes for CASCRGLQETQYF.

This clonotype appeared many times. This sequence joins TRBV20-1 and TRBJ1-4; D not certain. The germline V gene encodes CDR1 DFQATT and CDR2 SNEGSKA (reference sequence). V lost 3 bases to trimming and J lost 8 bases, with 19 bases between them. CDR3 length: 15 residues. CDR3 region: CSASADKGLGEKLFF. The DNA for the CDR3 is TGCAGTGCTAGCGCCGACAAGGGTTTAGGCGAAAAACTGTTTTTT.

The sample holds many counts of this clonotype. V is TRBV20-1 and J is TRBJ1-1, with 9 bases matching TRBD1. J lost 7 bases, V lost 3 bases, and 3 bases had no gene match. The germline gives CDR1 DFQATT, CDR2 SNEGSKA (reference sequence). The CDR3 has 12 amino acids. The CDR3: CSASEGQGEAFF. The CDR3 DNA reads as TGCAGTGCTAGCGAGGGACAGGGTGAAGCTTTCTTT.

The table lists this clonotype with many counts. This CDR3 fails to terminate in the conserved phenylalanine or tryptophan, so it likely reflects a read error. The chain is built from TRBV6-5 and TRBJ1-5, with D tentatively TRBD1 (5 bases). This CDR3 has 15 residues. Germline CDR1 reads MNHEY; CDR2 reads SVGAGI. V lost 2 bases and J lost 6, with 14 bases in between. The CDR3 here is CASSYSSGQGQPQHL. CDR3 bases: TGTGCCAGCAGTTACAGTTCAGGGCAGGGTCAGCCCCAGCATCTT.

This clonotype was recorded many times. The chain is built from TRBV29-1 and TRBJ2-5, with D perhaps given as TRBD1 or TRBD2 (6 bases each). This CDR3 spans 15 amino acids. Germline loops: CDR1 SQVTM, CDR2 ANQGSEA. Trimming stripped 5 bases from V and 4 bases from J, with 20 bases between. The DNA of the CDR3 is TGCAGCGTTCTATATCTGGGGGGCGAGCTAGAGACCCAGTACTTC. As protein: CSVLYLGGELETQYF.

This clonotype was detected many times. The chain is built from TRBV12-3 or TRBV12-4 and TRBJ2-3; a possible D gene is TRBD2 (6 bases). The CDR3 is 16 amino acids. Trimming shortened V by 0 bases and J by 8 bases, and 18 bases separated the two germline ends. In DNA form, the CDR3 reads TGTGCCAGCAGTTTAGCGCGGACTACCCCGCCGGTTACGCAGTATTTT. Protein sequence: CASSLARTTPPVTQYF.

This sequence joins TRBV12-3 or TRBV12-4 and TRBJ2-1; D is unresolved. V was clipped by 10 bases and J by 0 bases, with 10 bases between them. This CDR3 is built from 13 residues. This chain's CDR3 is CATAESSYNEQFF. The CDR3 bases are TGTGCCACCGCGGAAAGCTCCTACAATGAGCAGTTCTTC.

The chain couples TRBV20-1 to TRBJ2-7, with 12 bases fitting TRBD1. The CDR3 extends over 14 amino acids. V lost 6 bases to trimming and J lost 3 bases; unmatched junction nucleotides: 6. Per germline, CDR1 DFQATT and CDR2 SNEGSKA (reference sequence). The chain's CDR3 is CSAGQGALLYEQYF. CDR3 DNA sequence: TGCAGTGCGGGACAGGGGGCCCTTCTCTACGAGCAGTACTTC.